These T cell receptor beta chains were read from a single sample in a study of blood T cell repertoires in COVID-19. Profiled with immunoSEQ multiplex PCR; TCRdb holds only in-frame clones, not every one. Among under 350,000 clones listed, about nine tenths were seen once. Sequencing was performed on peripheral blood. These TCRs come from a man aged 50 or older with acute or convalescent COVID-19. CDR3s include the opening cysteine and the closing phenylalanine or tryptophan. D genes are given only for firm matches. Some rows have no size entry. The others give once, few or many, or a class for an expanded clone.

TRBV21-1,-,TRBJ2-4,once,18,CASSKASGGYLAKNIQYF,TGTGCCAGCAGCAAAGCTAGCGGGGGGTACCTAGCCAAAAACATTCAGTACTTC
TRBV5-1,-,TRBJ2-7,-,12,CASSLDGYEQYF,TGCGCCAGCAGCTTGGACGGCTACGAGCAGTACTTC
TRBV9,TRBD1,TRBJ1-4,-,16,CASSQGQGATNEKLFF,TGTGCCAGCAGCCAAGGACAGGGTGCAACTAATGAAAAACTGTTTTTT
TRBV29-1,TRBD2,TRBJ2-1,-,14,CSVVVAGSNNEQFF,TGCAGCGTTGTGGTAGCGGGGTCCAACAATGAGCAGTTCTTC
TRBV4-1,TRBD1,TRBJ1-1,-,15,CASSQIGQGVPKAFF,TGCGCCAGCAGCCAAATCGGACAGGGGGTCCCGAAAGCTTTCTTT
TRBV2,TRBD1,TRBJ2-7,-,13,CATLGGQGYEQYF,TGTGCCACCTTGGGGGGACAGGGCTACGAGCAGTACTTC
TRBV3-1/TRBV3-2,TRBD2,TRBJ2-5,once,16,CASSSRGAGAQETQYF,TGTGCCAGCAGCTCCCGGGGAGCGGGGGCACAAGAGACCCAGTACTTC
TRBV19,-,TRBJ1-1,-,14,CASSWAGENTEAFF,TGTGCCAGTAGTTGGGCAGGTGAGAACACTGAAGCTTTCTTT
TRBV18,TRBD1,TRBJ2-3,-,15,CASSLGQGGTDTQYF,TGTGCCAGCTCCCTTGGACAGGGCGGCACAGATACGCAGTATTTT
TRBV19,-,TRBJ1-3,-,17,CASSLQTTGASGNTIYF,TGTGCCAGTAGTCTACAAACCACAGGCGCCTCTGGAAACACCATATATTTT
TRBV30,TRBD2,TRBJ2-5,-,14,CAWMTSGAQETQYF,TGTGCCTGGATGACTAGCGGGGCGCAAGAGACCCAGTACTTC
TRBV5-5,-,TRBJ2-3,-,15,CASSLGGIRTDTQYF,TGTGCCAGCAGCTTGGGAGGCATCCGCACAGATACGCAGTATTTT
TRBV27,TRBD1,TRBJ1-4,-,15,CASSQQGSRAEKLFF,TGTGCCAGCAGTCAACAGGGGTCTCGGGCTGAAAAACTGTTTTTT
TRBV18,-,TRBJ2-7,-,15,CASSRPGRAFYEQYF,TGTGCCAGCTCACGGCCGGGCAGGGCCTTCTACGAGCAGTACTTC
TRBV5-4,-,TRBJ2-1,once,13,CASSSSRGNEQFF,TGTGCCAGCAGCTCTTCCAGAGGGAATGAGCAGTTCTTC
TRBV7-8,TRBD2,TRBJ2-4,once,16,CASSSRGGLAKNIQYF,TGTGCCAGCAGCTCTCGCGGGGGACTAGCCAAAAACATTCAGTACTTC
TRBV11-2,-,TRBJ2-5,-,14,CASSLGGGRETQYF,TGTGCCAGCAGCTTAGGGGGGGGCAGGGAGACCCAGTACTTC
TRBV3-1/TRBV3-2,TRBD2,TRBJ2-2,-,17,CASSQGGGGANTGELFF,TGTGCCAGCAGCCAAGGAGGCGGGGGGGCGAACACCGGGGAGCTGTTTTTT
TRBV6-4,TRBD1,TRBJ1-2,-,13,CASSSRQGGGYTF,TGTGCCAGCAGCTCCCGACAGGGGGGAGGCTACACCTTC
TRBV6-4,TRBD1,TRBJ1-1,-,13,CASRTGVNTEAFF,TGTGCCAGCCGAACAGGGGTGAACACTGAAGCTTTCTTT
TRBV5-1,TRBD1,TRBJ1-4,-,15,CASSLATGGDEKLFF,TGCGCCAGCAGCTTGGCGACAGGGGGGGATGAAAAACTGTTTTTT
TRBV19,-,TRBJ2-3,-,16,CASSIGGGLIVNTQYF,TGTGCCAGTAGTATAGGAGGCGGCCTAATAGTAAATACGCAGTATTTT
TRBV9,-,TRBJ2-7,-,16,CASSVVPSPSTYEQYF,TGTGCCAGCAGCGTAGTTCCGTCACCGAGTACCTACGAGCAGTACTTC
TRBV2,-,TRBJ1-1,-,13,CASSGRKNTEAFF,TGTGCCAGCAGTGGGCGGAAGAACACTGAAGCTTTCTTT
TRBV5-1,-,TRBJ2-7,-,12,CASSPPGDEQYF,TGCGCCAGCAGCCCCCCGGGGGACGAGCAGTACTTC
TRBV5-8,-,TRBJ2-7,-,15,CASSFASIPSYEQYF,TGTGCCAGCAGCTTTGCGAGTATTCCCTCCTACGAGCAGTACTTC
TRBV27,TRBD1,TRBJ2-7,once,13,CASSLSGGGEQYF,TGTGCCAGCAGTTTATCAGGGGGCGGCGAGCAGTACTTC
TRBV28,TRBD1,TRBJ1-5,few,18,CASSLFFAGTGYGQPQHF,TGTGCCAGCAGTTTATTTTTCGCCGGGACAGGTTATGGGCAGCCCCAGCATTTT
TRBV19,-,TRBJ1-5,-,15,CASNTEGKWNQPQHF,TGTGCCAGTAACACAGAGGGTAAGTGGAATCAGCCCCAGCATTTT
TRBV19,-,TRBJ1-1,-,12,CASKQGSTEAFF,TGTGCCAGTAAACAGGGTAGCACTGAAGCTTTCTTT
TRBV4-2,-,TRBJ2-5,once,20,CASSQDLGGGWGENQETQYF,TGTGCCAGCAGCCAAGATTTAGGTGGGGGGTGGGGTGAAAACCAAGAGACCCAGTACTTC
TRBV4-1,-,TRBJ1-6,-,18,CASSQDPPRKTRASPLHF,TGCGCCAGCAGCCAAGATCCCCCTAGGAAAACCAGGGCATCACCCCTCCACTTT
TRBV2,-,TRBJ2-1,-,12,CASTVPSTEQFF,TGTGCCAGCACCGTCCCTAGCACTGAGCAGTTCTTC
TRBV9,TRBD1,TRBJ1-3,once,17,CASSPSTGGAAGNTIYF,TGTGCCAGCAGCCCAAGTACAGGGGGAGCGGCTGGAAACACCATATATTTT
TRBV7-9,-,TRBJ1-2,-,15,CASSLEPGGNYGYTF,TGTGCCAGCAGCTTAGAACCCGGAGGAAACTATGGCTACACCTTC
TRBV30,TRBD1,TRBJ2-1,once,13,CACTGQGWNEQFF,TGTGCCTGCACCGGACAGGGATGGAATGAGCAGTTCTTC
TRBV5-6,-,TRBJ2-2,-,14,CASSLQGNTGELFF,TGTGCCAGCAGCTTACAGGGGAACACCGGGGAGCTGTTTTTT
TRBV18,TRBD2,TRBJ2-5,-,18,CASSPVLWASGGQETQYF,TGTGCCAGCTCACCAGTCCTCTGGGCTAGCGGGGGCCAAGAGACCCAGTACTTC
TRBV6-5,TRBD1,TRBJ2-7,-,15,CASSYRQGEAYEQYF,TGTGCCAGCAGTTACAGACAGGGAGAGGCCTACGAGCAGTACTTC
TRBV7-9,-,TRBJ1-1,many,14,CASSSTGQNTEAFF,TGTGCCAGCAGCTCTACAGGGCAGAACACTGAAGCTTTCTTT
TRBV18,TRBD1,TRBJ2-2,-,15,CASSPGTVNTGELFF,TGTGCCAGCTCTCCCGGGACAGTCAACACCGGGGAGCTGTTTTTT
TRBV7-3,-,TRBJ1-5,-,13,CASSFGSNQPQHF,TGTGCCAGCAGCTTCGGTAGCAATCAGCCCCAGCATTTT
TRBV29-1,TRBD1,TRBJ2-7,-,12,CSVRTGVNEQYF,TGCAGCGTCCGGACAGGAGTCAACGAGCAGTACTTC
TRBV6-5,-,TRBJ2-1,few,16,CASSYTPEDFYNEQFF,TGTGCCAGCAGTTACACCCCCGAGGATTTTTACAATGAGCAGTTCTTC
TRBV21-1,-,TRBJ2-7,-,15,CASSKGSGGSSEQYF,TGTGCCAGCAGCAAAGGATCGGGGGGCAGTTCCGAGCAGTACTTC
TRBV19,-,TRBJ2-3,-,14,CASKEERWADTQYF,TGTGCCAGTAAGGAGGAGAGGTGGGCAGATACGCAGTATTTT